A selection of T cell receptor beta chains follows, all from one sample in a study of cytomegalovirus exposure and HLA in healthy donors. Clones were read by immunoSEQ multiplex PCR, and TCRdb kept only the in-frame ones, dropping some. Of some 120,000 clones listed, 8.5% to 10% were seen once; the top ten hold less than 4%. The sequenced material came from PBMCs. The receptors originated from a man in his thirties or forties in good health and CMV-seronegative. Each CDR3 is given with its conserved first and last residue. Each record gives: J gene, CDR3 length, V gene, clone size, D gene, CDR3 DNA, CDR3 protein. The D gene is left open where the match is weak. The size of a clone is reported for some rows only, either as once, few or many, or as a class for expanded clones.

j_call: TRBJ2-5; cdr3_length: 20; v_call: TRBV7-8; clone_size: few; d_call: NA; cdr3_nt: TGTGCCAGCAGCTCCCGGAGAGGCCAGCCGACACGGGGTGGGTACGGGACCCAGTACTTC; cdr3_aa: CASSSRRGQPTRGGYGTQYF
j_call: TRBJ2-5; cdr3_length: 16; v_call: TRBV28; clone_size: NA; d_call: TRBD1; cdr3_nt: TGTGCCAGCAGTTTACCCCGGACAGGTCTACAAGAGACCCAGTACTTC; cdr3_aa: CASSLPRTGLQETQYF
j_call: TRBJ1-5; cdr3_length: 13; v_call: TRBV19; clone_size: few; d_call: NA; cdr3_nt: TGTGCCAGTAGTGGGCAGGGCGGACAGCCCCAGCATTTT; cdr3_aa: CASSGQGGQPQHF
j_call: TRBJ1-1; cdr3_length: 12; v_call: TRBV18; clone_size: NA; d_call: TRBD1; cdr3_nt: TGTGCCAGCTCACCGGCGGGACAGGAAGCTTTCTTT; cdr3_aa: CASSPAGQEAFF
j_call: TRBJ2-3; cdr3_length: 15; v_call: TRBV9; clone_size: NA; d_call: NA; cdr3_nt: TGTGCCAGCAGCGTAGGGGGCCTACACGCAGATACGCAGTATTTT; cdr3_aa: CASSVGGLHADTQYF
j_call: TRBJ1-1; cdr3_length: 13; v_call: TRBV18; clone_size: NA; d_call: NA; cdr3_nt: TGTGCCAGCTCACCTGATCAGGGAACTGAAGCTTTCTTT; cdr3_aa: CASSPDQGTEAFF
j_call: TRBJ1-1; cdr3_length: 15; v_call: TRBV7-2; clone_size: NA; d_call: NA; cdr3_nt: TGTGCCAGCAGCTCAAGTATAATGGACAGCACTGAAGCTTTCTTT; cdr3_aa: CASSSSIMDSTEAFF
j_call: TRBJ1-6; cdr3_length: 16; v_call: TRBV18; clone_size: few; d_call: NA; cdr3_nt: TGTGCCAGCTCACCCAGACAGTCCGCAAATAATTCACCCCTCCACTTT; cdr3_aa: CASSPRQSANNSPLHF
j_call: TRBJ2-7; cdr3_length: 15; v_call: TRBV23-1; clone_size: NA; d_call: NA; cdr3_nt: TGCGCCAGCAGTCGAGCAGGGGGGCCTTCCTACGAGCAGTACTTC; cdr3_aa: CASSRAGGPSYEQYF
j_call: TRBJ2-2; cdr3_length: 14; v_call: TRBV11-3; clone_size: NA; d_call: NA; cdr3_nt: TGTGCCAGCTCAGACGGGGAAGCCACCGGGGAGCTGTTTTTT; cdr3_aa: CASSDGEATGELFF
j_call: TRBJ2-7; cdr3_length: 15; v_call: TRBV9; clone_size: NA; d_call: TRBD2; cdr3_nt: TGTGCCAGCAGCGGTAGAGCGGGGGCCCCCTACGAGCAGTACTTC; cdr3_aa: CASSGRAGAPYEQYF
j_call: TRBJ1-1; cdr3_length: 13; v_call: TRBV5-1; clone_size: NA; d_call: NA; cdr3_nt: TGCGCCAGCAGCTTGCAGGAAGACACTGAAGCTTTCTTT; cdr3_aa: CASSLQEDTEAFF
j_call: TRBJ1-5; cdr3_length: 16; v_call: TRBV10-2; clone_size: NA; d_call: NA; cdr3_nt: TGCGCCAGCAGTGCATCCCCTTCGGGGGGGAATCAGCCCCAGCATTTT; cdr3_aa: CASSASPSGGNQPQHF
j_call: TRBJ2-3; cdr3_length: 18; v_call: TRBV13; clone_size: NA; d_call: NA; cdr3_nt: TGTGCCAGCAGCCTCACTTCCGGGTCCAACGACGCGGGGGATACGCAGTATTTT; cdr3_aa: CASSLTSGSNDAGDTQYF
j_call: TRBJ2-2; cdr3_length: 14; v_call: TRBV5-1; clone_size: few; d_call: TRBD2; cdr3_nt: TGCGCCAGCAGACGAGCGGGAGGCTCCGGGGAGCTGTTTTTT; cdr3_aa: CASRRAGGSGELFF
j_call: TRBJ1-1; cdr3_length: 13; v_call: TRBV29-1; clone_size: few; d_call: NA; cdr3_nt: TGCAGCGTCCTGGAGCCGGCGAACACTGAAGCTTTCTTT; cdr3_aa: CSVLEPANTEAFF
j_call: TRBJ2-1; cdr3_length: 14; v_call: TRBV11-3; clone_size: NA; d_call: NA; cdr3_nt: TGTGCCAGCAGCTTAGGCGGTTTGGGCAATGAGCAGTTCTTC; cdr3_aa: CASSLGGLGNEQFF
j_call: TRBJ1-6; cdr3_length: 14; v_call: TRBV6-5; clone_size: NA; d_call: NA; cdr3_nt: TGTGCCAGCAGGCCCGAGGTTAACAAGTCACCCCTCCACTTT; cdr3_aa: CASRPEVNKSPLHF
j_call: TRBJ2-7; cdr3_length: 12; v_call: TRBV7-9; clone_size: NA; d_call: NA; cdr3_nt: TGTGCCAGCAGCCCACAGACGTACGAGCAGTACTTC; cdr3_aa: CASSPQTYEQYF
j_call: TRBJ2-1; cdr3_length: 16; v_call: TRBV10-2; clone_size: NA; d_call: NA; cdr3_nt: TGCGCCAGCAGTGAAATGGCGGGGGCCGCCTACAATGAGCAGTTCTTC; cdr3_aa: CASSEMAGAAYNEQFF
j_call: TRBJ1-4; cdr3_length: 15; v_call: TRBV7-8; clone_size: NA; d_call: NA; cdr3_nt: TGTGCCAGCAGCGAAGAGGGGGGGTCTAGCGAAAAACTGTTTTTT; cdr3_aa: CASSEEGGSSEKLFF
j_call: TRBJ2-1; cdr3_length: 19; v_call: TRBV28; clone_size: NA; d_call: TRBD1; cdr3_nt: TGTGCCAGCAGTTTAGCCAGGGGGCGATTCCGCAGCTCCTACAATGAGCAGTTCTTC; cdr3_aa: CASSLARGRFRSSYNEQFF
j_call: TRBJ2-5; cdr3_length: 13; v_call: TRBV6-5; clone_size: NA; d_call: TRBD2; cdr3_nt: TGTGCCACCGGGACTAGCGGGGGGAAGACCCAGTACTTC; cdr3_aa: CATGTSGGKTQYF
j_call: TRBJ2-7; cdr3_length: 14; v_call: TRBV5-1; clone_size: NA; d_call: NA; cdr3_nt: TGCGCCAGCTCCCCTGAAACGGGGGGCGGCGAGCAGTACTTC; cdr3_aa: CASSPETGGGEQYF
j_call: TRBJ1-5; cdr3_length: 14; v_call: TRBV10-3; clone_size: few; d_call: NA; cdr3_nt: TGTGCCATCAGTGAGTCGAGGGGGAATCAGCCCCAGCATTTT; cdr3_aa: CAISESRGNQPQHF